This TCR beta chain is drawn from a study of T cell responses to AZD1222 COVID-19 vaccine. The study's findings and limits: CD4 TCRs covered the whole spike, strongest at regions 160-218 and 743-854.

As regards this clone: Its target is not known.

Data came from immunoSEQ multiplex PCR; TCRdb stores just in-frame clones and leaves some out. The table shows 110,000 to 150,000 clones, with about 93% occurring only once. The CDR3 runs 12 residues. The ends were cut back, 4 bases at V and 13 bases at J, with 14 bases in the middle. In germline, CDR1 is MNHEY, CDR2 SVGEGT. This clonotype was sampled from an adult in good health. The chain recombines TRBV6-2 or TRBV6-3 with TRBJ2-1; D is unresolved. The starting material was peripheral blood, obtained on day 0 of AZD1222 vaccination. The chain's CDR3 is CASSSWAKGQFF. CDR3 bases: TGTGCCAGCAGTTCCTGGGCCAAAGGTCAGTTCTTC.